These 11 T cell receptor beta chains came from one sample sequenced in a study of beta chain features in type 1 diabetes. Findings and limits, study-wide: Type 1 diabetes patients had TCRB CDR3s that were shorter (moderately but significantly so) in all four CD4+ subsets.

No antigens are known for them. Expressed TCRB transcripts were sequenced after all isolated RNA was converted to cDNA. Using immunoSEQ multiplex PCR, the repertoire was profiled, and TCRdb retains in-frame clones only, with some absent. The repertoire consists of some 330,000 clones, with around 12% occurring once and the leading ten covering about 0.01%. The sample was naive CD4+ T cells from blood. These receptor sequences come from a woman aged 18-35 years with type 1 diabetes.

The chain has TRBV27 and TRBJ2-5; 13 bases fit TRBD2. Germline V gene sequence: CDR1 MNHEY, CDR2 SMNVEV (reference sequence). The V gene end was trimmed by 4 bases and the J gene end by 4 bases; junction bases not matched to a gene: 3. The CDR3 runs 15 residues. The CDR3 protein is CASSYGTSGIETQYF. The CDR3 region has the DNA TGTGCCAGCAGTTACGGGACTAGCGGGATAGAGACCCAGTACTTC.

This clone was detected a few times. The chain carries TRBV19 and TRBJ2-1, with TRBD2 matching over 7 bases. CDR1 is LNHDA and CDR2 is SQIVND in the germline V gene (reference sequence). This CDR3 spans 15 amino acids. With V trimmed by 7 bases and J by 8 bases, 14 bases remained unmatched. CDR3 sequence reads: CASTITSAGTDEQFF. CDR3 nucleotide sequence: TGTGCCAGTACCATTACTAGCGCAGGTACGGATGAGCAGTTCTTC. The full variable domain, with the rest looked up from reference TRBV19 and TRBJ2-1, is DGGITQSPKYLFRKEGQNVTLSCEQNLNHDAMYWYRQDPGQGLRLIYYSQIVNDFQKGDIAEGYSVSREKKESFPLTVTSAQKNPTAFYLCASTITSAGTDEQFFGPGTRLTVL.

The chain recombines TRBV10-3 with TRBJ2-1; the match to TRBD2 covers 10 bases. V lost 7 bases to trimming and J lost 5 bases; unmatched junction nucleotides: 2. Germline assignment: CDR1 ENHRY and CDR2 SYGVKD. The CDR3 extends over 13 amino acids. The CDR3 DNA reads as TGTGCCATCACCGGACTAGCGGACAATGAGCAGTTCTTC. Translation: CAITGLADNEQFF.

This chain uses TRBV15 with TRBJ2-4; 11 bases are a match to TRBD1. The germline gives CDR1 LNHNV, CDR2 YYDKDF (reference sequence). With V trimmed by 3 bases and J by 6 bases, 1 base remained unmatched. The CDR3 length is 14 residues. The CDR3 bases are TGTGCCACCAGCAGGGGACAGGGGGGAAACATTCAGTACTTC. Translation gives CATSRGQGGNIQYF.

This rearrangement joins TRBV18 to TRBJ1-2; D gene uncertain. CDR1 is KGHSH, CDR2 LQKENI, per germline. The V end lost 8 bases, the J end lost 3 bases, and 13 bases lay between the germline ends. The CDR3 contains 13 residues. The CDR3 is CASTSDLYYGYTF. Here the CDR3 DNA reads TGTGCCAGCACCTCAGACTTATACTATGGCTACACCTTC.

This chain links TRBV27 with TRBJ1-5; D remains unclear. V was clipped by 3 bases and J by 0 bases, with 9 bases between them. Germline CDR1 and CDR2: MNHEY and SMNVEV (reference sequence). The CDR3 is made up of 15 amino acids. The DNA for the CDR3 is TGTGCCAGCAGTTTGGAGGGCTATAGCAATCAGCCCCAGCATTTT. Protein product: CASSLEGYSNQPQHF.

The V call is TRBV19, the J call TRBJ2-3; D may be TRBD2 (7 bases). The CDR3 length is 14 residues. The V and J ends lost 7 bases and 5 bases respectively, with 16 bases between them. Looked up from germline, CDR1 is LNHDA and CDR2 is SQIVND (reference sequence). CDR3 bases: TGTGCCAGTATTGGGGGGGGCCTAGGAGATACGCAGTATTTT. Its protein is CASIGGGLGDTQYF.

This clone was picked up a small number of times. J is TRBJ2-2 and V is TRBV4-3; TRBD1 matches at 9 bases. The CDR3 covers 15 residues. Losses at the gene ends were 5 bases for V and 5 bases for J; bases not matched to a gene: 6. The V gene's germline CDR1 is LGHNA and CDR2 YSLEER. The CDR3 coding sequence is TGCGCCAGCAGCTCCGGGACAGGGAGGACCGGGGAGCTGTTTTTT. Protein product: CASSSGTGRTGELFF.

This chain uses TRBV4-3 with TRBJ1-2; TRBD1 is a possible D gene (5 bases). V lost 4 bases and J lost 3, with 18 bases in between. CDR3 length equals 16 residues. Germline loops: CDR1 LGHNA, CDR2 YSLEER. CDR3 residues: CASSLSAGLADYGYTF. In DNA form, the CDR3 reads TGCGCCAGCAGCCTTTCAGCAGGGTTGGCGGACTATGGCTACACCTTC.

CDR3 DNA sequence: TGTGCCAGCAGCCAACCATGGGGGGTAGGCAATGAGCAGTTCTTC. This sequence encodes CASSQPWGVGNEQFF. V usage is TRBV28 and J usage is TRBJ2-1, with a possible D match to TRBD2 (6 bases). V lost 6 bases and J 6 bases, leaving 18 bases between the germline ends. CDR3 size: 15 residues. CDR1 and CDR2 (germline): MDHEN, SYDVKM.

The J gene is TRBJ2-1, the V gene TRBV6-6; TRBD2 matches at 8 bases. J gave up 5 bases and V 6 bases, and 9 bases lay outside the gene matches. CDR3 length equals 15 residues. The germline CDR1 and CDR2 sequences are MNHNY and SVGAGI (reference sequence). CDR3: CASSHRNSGDNEQFF. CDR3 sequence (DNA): TGTGCCAGCAGCCACCGGAATAGCGGGGACAATGAGCAGTTCTTC.